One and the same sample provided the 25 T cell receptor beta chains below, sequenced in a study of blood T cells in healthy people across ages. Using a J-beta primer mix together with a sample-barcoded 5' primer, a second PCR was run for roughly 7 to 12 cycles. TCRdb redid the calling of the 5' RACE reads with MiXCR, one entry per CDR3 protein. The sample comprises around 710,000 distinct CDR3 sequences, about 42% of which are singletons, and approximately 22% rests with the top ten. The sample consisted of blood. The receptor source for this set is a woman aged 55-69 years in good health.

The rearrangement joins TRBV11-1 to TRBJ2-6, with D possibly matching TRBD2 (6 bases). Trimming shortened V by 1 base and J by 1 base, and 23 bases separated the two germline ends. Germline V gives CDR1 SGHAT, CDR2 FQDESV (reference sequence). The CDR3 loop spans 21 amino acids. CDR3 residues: CASSLDRRVDGSRSGANVLTF. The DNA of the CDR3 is TGTGCCAGCAGCTTAGACCGGAGGGTTGACGGCTCTAGGTCTGGGGCCAACGTCCTGACTTTC.

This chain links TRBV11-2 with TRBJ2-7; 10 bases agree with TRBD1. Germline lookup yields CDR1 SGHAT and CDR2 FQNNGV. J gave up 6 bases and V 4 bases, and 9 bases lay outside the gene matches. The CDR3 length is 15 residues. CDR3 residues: CASSSGTGVRSEQYF. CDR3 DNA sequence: TGTGCCAGCAGCTCCGGGACAGGGGTTCGGAGCGAGCAGTACTTC.

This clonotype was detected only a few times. The CDR3 sequence: CASSRLGDTDTQYF. In DNA, the CDR3 is TGTGCCAGCAGCCGTCTGGGGGACACAGATACGCAGTATTTT. The V gene is TRBV14, the J gene TRBJ2-3; D possibly matches TRBD1 or TRBD2 (5 bases each). Deletions cut 4 bases from V and 2 bases from J, with 10 bases between. The length of the CDR3 is 14 residues. Germline V gene data show CDR1 as SGHDN and CDR2 as FVKESK.

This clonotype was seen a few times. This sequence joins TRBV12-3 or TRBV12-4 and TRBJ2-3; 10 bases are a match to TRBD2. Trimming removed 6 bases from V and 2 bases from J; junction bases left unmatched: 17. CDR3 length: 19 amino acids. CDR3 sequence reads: CASRDSSGRARDFTDTQYF. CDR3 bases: TGTGCCAGCAGGGATTCTAGCGGGAGAGCCCGGGATTTCACAGATACGCAGTATTTT.

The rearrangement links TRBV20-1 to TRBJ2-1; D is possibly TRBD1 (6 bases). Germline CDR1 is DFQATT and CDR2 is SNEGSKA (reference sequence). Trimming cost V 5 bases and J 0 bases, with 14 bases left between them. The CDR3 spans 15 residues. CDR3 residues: CSAAPTGSSYNEQFF. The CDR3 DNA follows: TGCAGTGCTGCCCCAACAGGGAGCTCCTACAATGAGCAGTTCTTC.

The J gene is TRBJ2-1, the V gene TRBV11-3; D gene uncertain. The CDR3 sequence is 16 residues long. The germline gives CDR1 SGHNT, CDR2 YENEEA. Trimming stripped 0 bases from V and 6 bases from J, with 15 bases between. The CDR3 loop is CASSLERTPWLNEQFF. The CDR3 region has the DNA TGTGCCAGCAGCTTAGAAAGGACCCCATGGCTCAATGAGCAGTTCTTC. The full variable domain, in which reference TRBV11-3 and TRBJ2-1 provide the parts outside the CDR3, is EAGVVQSPRYKIIEKKQPVAFWCNPISGHNTLYWYLQNLGQGPELLIRYENEEAVDDSQLPKDRFSAERLKGVDSTLKIQPAELGDSAVYLCASSLERTPWLNEQFFGPGTRLTVL.

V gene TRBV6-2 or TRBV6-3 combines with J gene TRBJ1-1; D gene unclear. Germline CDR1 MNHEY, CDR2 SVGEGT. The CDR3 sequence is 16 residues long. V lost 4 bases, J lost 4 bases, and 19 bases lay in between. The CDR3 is CASSSFLDRGITEAFF. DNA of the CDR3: TGTGCCAGCAGTTCCTTCCTTGATCGGGGAATCACTGAAGCTTTCTTT.

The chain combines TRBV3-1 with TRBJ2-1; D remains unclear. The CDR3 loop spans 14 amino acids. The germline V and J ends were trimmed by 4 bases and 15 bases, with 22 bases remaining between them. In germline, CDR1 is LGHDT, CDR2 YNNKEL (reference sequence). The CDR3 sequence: CASSPIQLGRGAFF. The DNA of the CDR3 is TGTGCCAGCAGCCCGATCCAGCTTGGACGAGGAGCGTTCTTC.

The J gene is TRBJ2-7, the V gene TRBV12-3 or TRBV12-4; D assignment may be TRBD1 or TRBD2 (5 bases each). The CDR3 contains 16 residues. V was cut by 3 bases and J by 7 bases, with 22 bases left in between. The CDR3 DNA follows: TGTGCCAGCAGTTTTTCCGCCGGGGACCCCTACAATGAGCAGTACTTC. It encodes CASSFSAGDPYNEQYF.

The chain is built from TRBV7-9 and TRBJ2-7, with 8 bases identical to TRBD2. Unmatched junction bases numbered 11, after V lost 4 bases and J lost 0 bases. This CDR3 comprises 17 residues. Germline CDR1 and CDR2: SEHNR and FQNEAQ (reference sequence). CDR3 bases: TGTGCCAGCAGCTCTAGCGGGTCCCGGACAGACTCCTACGAGCAGTACTTC. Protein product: CASSSSGSRTDSYEQYF. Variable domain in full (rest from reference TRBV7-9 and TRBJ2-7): DTGVSQNPRHKITKRGQNVTFRCDPISEHNRLYWYRQTLGQGPEFLTYFQNEAQLEKSRLLSDRFSAERPKGSFSTLEIQRTEQGDSAMYLCASSSSGSRTDSYEQYFGPGTRLTVT.

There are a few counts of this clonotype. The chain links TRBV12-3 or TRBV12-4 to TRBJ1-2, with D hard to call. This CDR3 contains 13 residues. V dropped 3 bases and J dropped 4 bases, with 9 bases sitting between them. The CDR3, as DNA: TGTGCCAGCAGTTTGGAGGCCCCCTATGGCTACACCTTC. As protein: CASSLEAPYGYTF.

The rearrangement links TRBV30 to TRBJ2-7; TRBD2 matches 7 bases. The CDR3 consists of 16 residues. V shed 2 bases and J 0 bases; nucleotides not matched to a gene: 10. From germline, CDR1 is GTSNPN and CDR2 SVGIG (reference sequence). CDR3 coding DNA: TGTGCCTGGAGTCCGGGTGAAGCGGGAAGCTCCTACGAGCAGTACTTC. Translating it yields CAWSPGEAGSSYEQYF. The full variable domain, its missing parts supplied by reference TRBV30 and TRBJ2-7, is SQTIHQWPATLVQPVGSPLSLECTVEGTSNPNLYWYRQAAGRGLQLLFYSVGIGQISSEVPQNLSASRPQDRQFILSSKKLLLSDSGFYLCAWSPGEAGSSYEQYFGPGTRLTVT.

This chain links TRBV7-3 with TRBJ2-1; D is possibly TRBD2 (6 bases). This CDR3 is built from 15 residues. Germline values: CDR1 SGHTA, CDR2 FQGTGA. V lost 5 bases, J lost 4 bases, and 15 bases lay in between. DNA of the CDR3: TGTGCCAGCAGCCCGACTGGCGGGGAATACAATGAGCAGTTCTTC. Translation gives CASSPTGGEYNEQFF.

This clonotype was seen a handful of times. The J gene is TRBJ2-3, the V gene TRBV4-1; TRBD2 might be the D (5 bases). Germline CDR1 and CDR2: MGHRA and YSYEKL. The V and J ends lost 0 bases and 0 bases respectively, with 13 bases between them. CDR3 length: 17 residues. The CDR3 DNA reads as TGCGCCAGCAGCCAAGATCGGGGTAGCGTAAGCACAGATACGCAGTATTTT. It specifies CASSQDRGSVSTDTQYF.

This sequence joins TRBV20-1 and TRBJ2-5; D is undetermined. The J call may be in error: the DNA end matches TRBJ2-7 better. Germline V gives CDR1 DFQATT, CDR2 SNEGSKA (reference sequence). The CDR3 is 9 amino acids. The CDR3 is CSAASEQYF. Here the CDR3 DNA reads TGCAGTGCTGCGAGCGAGCAGTACTTC.

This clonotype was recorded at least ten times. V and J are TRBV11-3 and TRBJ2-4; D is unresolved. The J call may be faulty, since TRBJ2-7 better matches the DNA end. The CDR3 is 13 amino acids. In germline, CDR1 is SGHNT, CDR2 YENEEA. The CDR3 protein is CASSRIKGTEQYF. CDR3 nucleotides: TGTGCCAGCAGTCGCATCAAGGGTACCGAGCAGTACTTC.

The CDR3 nucleotides are TGTGCCAGCAGCTTATGGCTGGGACACAATGAGCAGTTCTTC. It codes for CASSLWLGHNEQFF. V and J are TRBV7-8 and TRBJ2-1, with D perhaps given as TRBD1 or TRBD2 (5 bases each). The CDR3 runs to 14 residues. The germline V gene encodes CDR1 SGHVS and CDR2 FQNEAQ. V lost 2 bases, J lost 5 bases, and 10 bases lay in between.

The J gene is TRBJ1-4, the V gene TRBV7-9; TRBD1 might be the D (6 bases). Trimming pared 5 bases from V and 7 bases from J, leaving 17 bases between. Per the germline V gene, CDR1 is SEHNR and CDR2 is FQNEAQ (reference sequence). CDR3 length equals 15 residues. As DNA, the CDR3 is TGTGCCAGCAGCCCCGCCGGACAGACCCCTGAAAAACTGTTTTTT. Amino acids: CASSPAGQTPEKLFF.

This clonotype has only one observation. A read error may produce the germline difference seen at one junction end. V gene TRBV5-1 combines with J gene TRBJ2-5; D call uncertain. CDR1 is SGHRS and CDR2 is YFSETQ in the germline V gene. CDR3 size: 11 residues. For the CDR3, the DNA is TGCGCCGGCAGCAATAAAGAGACCCAGTACTTC. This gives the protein CAGSNKETQYF. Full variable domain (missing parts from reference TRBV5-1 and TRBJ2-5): KAGVTQTPRYLIKTRGQQVTLSCSPISGHRSVSWYQQTPGQGLQFLFEYFSETQRNKGNFPGRFSGRQFSNSRSEMNVSTLELGDSALYLCAGSNKETQYFGPGTRLLVL.

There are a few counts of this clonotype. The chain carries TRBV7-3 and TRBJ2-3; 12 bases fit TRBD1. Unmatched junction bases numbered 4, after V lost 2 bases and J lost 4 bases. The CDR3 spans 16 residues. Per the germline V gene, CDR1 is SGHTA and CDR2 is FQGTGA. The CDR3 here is CASSLVGQGASDTQYF. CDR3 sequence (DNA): TGTGCCAGCAGCTTAGTGGGACAGGGGGCATCAGATACGCAGTATTTT.

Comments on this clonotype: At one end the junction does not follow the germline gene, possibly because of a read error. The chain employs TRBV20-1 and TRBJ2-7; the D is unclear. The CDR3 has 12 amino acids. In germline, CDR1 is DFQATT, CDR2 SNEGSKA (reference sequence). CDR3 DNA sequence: TGCAGTGCTAGACCACTTACCTACGAGCGGTACTTC. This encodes CSARPLTYERYF.

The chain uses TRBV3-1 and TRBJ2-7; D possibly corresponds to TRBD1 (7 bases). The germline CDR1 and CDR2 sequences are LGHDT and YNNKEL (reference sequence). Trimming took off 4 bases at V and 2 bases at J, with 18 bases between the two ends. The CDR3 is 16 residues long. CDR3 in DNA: TGTGCCAGCAGCCTGGGGTCCCAGGGGGGTCCCTACGAGCAGTACTTC. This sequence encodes CASSLGSQGGPYEQYF.

The CDR3 sequence is CASSQDGQGNEQYF. CDR3 DNA: TGCGCCAGCAGCCAAGATGGCCAGGGAAACGAGCAGTACTTC. J is TRBJ2-7 and V is TRBV4-1; a weak D match, TRBD1 (5 bases). The CDR3 contains 14 residues. V gave up 0 bases and J gave up 5 bases, with 11 bases separating them. Per the germline V gene, CDR1 is MGHRA and CDR2 is YSYEKL.

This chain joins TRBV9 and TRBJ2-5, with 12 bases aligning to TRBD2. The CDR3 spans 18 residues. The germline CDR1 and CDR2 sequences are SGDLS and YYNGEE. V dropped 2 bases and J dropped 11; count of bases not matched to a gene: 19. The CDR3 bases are TGTGCCAGCAGCGTTGGAACTAGCGGGAGGTTTAGGGACAATGAGCAGTACTTC. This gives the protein CASSVGTSGRFRDNEQYF.

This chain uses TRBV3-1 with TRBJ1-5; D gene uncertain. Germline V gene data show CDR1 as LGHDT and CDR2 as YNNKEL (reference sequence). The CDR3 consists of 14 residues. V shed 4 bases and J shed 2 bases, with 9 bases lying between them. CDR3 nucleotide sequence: TGTGCCAGCAGCCCATCCTCGGGCAATCAGCCCCAGCATTTT. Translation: CASSPSSGNQPQHF.